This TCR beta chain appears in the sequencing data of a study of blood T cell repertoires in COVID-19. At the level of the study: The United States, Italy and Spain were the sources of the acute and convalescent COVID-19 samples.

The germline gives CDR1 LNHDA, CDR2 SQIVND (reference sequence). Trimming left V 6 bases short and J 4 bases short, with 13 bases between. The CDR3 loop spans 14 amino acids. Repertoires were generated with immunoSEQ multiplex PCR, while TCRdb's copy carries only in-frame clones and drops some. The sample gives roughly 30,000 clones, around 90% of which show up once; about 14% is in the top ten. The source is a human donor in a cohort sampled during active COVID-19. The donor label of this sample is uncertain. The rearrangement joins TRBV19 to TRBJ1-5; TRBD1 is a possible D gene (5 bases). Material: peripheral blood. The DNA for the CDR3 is TGTGCCAGTAGGGACCAGGGTGGTAATCAGCCCCAGCATTTT. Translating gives CASRDQGGNQPQHF.